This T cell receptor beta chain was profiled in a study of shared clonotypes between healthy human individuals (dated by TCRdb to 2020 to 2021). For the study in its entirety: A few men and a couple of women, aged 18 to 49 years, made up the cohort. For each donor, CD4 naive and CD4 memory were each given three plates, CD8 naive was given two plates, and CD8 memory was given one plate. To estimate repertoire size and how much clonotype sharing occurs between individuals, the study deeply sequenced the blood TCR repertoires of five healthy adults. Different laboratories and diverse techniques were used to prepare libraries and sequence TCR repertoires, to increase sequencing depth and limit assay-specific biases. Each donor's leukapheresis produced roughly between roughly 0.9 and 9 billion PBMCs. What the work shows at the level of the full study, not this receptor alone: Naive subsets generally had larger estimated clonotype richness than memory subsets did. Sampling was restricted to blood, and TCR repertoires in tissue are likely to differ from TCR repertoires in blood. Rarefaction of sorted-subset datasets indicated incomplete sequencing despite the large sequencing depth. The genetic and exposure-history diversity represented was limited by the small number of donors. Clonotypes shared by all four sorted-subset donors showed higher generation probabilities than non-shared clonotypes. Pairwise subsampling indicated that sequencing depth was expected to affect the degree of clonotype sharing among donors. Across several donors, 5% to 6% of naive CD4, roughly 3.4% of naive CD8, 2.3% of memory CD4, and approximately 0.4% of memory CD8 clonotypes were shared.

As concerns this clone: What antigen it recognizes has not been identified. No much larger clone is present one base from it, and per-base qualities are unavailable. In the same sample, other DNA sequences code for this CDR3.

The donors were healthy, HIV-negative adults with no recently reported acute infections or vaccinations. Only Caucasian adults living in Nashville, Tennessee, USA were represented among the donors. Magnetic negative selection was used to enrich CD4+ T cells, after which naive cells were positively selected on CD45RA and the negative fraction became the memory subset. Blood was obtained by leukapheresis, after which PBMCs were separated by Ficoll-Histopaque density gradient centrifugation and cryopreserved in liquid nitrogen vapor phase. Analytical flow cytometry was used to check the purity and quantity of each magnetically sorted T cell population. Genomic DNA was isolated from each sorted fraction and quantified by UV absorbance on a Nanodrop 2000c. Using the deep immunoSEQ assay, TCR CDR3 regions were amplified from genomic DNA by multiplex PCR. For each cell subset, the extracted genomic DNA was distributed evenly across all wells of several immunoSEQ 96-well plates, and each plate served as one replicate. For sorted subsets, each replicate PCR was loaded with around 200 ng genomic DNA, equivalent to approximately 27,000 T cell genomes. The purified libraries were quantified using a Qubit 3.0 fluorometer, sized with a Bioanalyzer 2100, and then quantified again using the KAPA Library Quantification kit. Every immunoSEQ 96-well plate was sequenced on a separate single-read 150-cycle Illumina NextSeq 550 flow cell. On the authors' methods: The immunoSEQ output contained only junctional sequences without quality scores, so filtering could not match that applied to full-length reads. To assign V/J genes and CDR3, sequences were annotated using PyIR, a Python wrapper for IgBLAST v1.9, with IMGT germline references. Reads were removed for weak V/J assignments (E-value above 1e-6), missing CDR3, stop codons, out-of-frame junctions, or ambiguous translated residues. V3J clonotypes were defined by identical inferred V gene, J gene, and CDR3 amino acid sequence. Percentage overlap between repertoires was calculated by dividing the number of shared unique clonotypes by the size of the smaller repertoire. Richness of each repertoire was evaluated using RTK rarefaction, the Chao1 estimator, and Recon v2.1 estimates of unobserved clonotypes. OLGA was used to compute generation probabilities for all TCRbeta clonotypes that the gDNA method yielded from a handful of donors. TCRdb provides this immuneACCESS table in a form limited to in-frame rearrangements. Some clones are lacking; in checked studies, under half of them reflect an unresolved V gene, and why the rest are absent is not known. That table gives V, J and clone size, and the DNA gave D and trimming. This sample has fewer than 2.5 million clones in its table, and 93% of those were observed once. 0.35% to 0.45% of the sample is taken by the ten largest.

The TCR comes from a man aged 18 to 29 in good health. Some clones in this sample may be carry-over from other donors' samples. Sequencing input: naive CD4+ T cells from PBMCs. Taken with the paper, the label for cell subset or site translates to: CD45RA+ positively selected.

The DNA is TGTGCCAGCAGCTTAGTGGGCGACACCGGGGAGCTGTTTTTT. Its protein is CASSLVGDTGELFF. This chain joins TRBV7-9 to TRBJ2-2; the D gene lacks a confident call. The CDR3 holds 14 amino acids from the cysteine to the phenylalanine. The only DNA kept is the CDR3, 42 bases in frame from the first base. According to the germline V gene (reference sequence), CDR1 reads SEHNR and CDR2 reads FQNEAQ. At the junction V is shortened by 1 base and J by 3 bases, with 6 bases in between.